This entry is about one T cell receptor (beta chain). Antigen specificity is unknown. The primer mix had 60 Vbeta and 13 Jbeta primers. Assay used: immunoSEQ multiplex PCR; TCRdb lists only in-frame clones, some missing. Altogether fewer than 250,000 clones are present, roughly 86% being singletons, with the ten largest covering 1.5% to 2%. This record belongs to a study of cytomegalovirus exposure and HLA in healthy donors. The study's findings and limits: HLA alleles were associated with fewer than 20,000 TCR beta sequences in a later analysis at 0.05 false discovery rate. From TCR beta sequences, most subjects' HLA-A and HLA-B alleles were reportedly predicted accurately.

CDR1 and CDR2 (germline): SGHVS, FQNEAQ. The CDR3 length is 15 residues. V lost 5 bases to trimming and J lost 6 bases, with 17 bases between them. Sequences were obtained from PBMCs. The V gene is TRBV7-8, the J gene TRBJ2-1, with D possibly matching TRBD1 (6 bases). The clonotype comes from a woman under 30 in good health and CMV-seronegative. The CDR3 bases are TGTGCCAGCAGCGCCACAGGGTTGCTTCCCAATGAGCAGTTCTTC. It yields the protein CASSATGLLPNEQFF.